This paragraph reports one T cell receptor beta chain. Its specificity is not known. Sample time point: newly diagnosed GD, antithyroid drugs for less than 3 months. RNA from PBMCs was the source of the TCR library. This entry comes from a study of regulatory T cells in long-lasting Graves disease. Turning to the study itself: Graves' patients diagnosed newly had used antithyroid drugs under 3 months.

The V gene lost 0 bases and the J gene lost 5 bases, with 4 bases spanning the gap. Germline lookup yields CDR1 DFQATT and CDR2 SNEGSKA (reference sequence). The CDR3 is 11 residues long. With iRepertoire HTBI primers and Arm-PCR of CDR3 regions, TCR beta libraries were built. TCRdb redid the calling of the multiplex PCR reads with MiXCR, one entry per CDR3 protein. The repertoire holds 530,000 or so distinct CDR3 sequences, with about 16% as singletons. Overall study results and limits: Gene preferences differed: TRBV28, TRBJ1-2, TRBJ2-5 in persistent cases. Because few samples were included, accuracy may have been lower.

The sample was also reused in another study, on T cells in Graves' hyperthyroidism and ophthalmopathy. As that study records: Using 13 V-J features, a model discriminated ophthalmopathy from stable hyperthyroidism.

Specimen: peripheral blood mononuclear cells (PBMCs), collected at new diagnosis, from a patient treated with antithyroid drugs. V usage is TRBV20-1 and J usage is TRBJ1-2; D is uncertain. The clonotype comes from a man younger than 30 with Graves disease. CDR3 residues: CSARDLYGYTF. CDR3 sequence (DNA): TGCAGTGCTAGAGATCTATATGGCTACACCTTC.